These T cell receptor beta chains were read from a single sample in a study of blood T cell repertoires in COVID-19. Assay used: immunoSEQ multiplex PCR; TCRdb lists only in-frame clones, some missing. The table records some 300,000 clones, 89% of them present only once. Sequencing used PBMCs or T cells enriched from blood (not recorded which). These receptors all stem from a woman aged 45-59 years who had been exposed to COVID-19. Each CDR3 is given with its conserved first and last residue. A D gene is named only where the DNA matches it firmly. Size is omitted from some rows. Given values are once, few, many or a class for expanded clones.

CASSYAQVEETQYF	TGTGCCAGCAGTTATGCGCAAGTAGAAGAGACCCAGTACTTC	TRBJ2-5	few	NA	TRBV6-6
CASSSGSDEQFF	TGTGCCAGCAGCTCAGGGTCGGATGAGCAGTTCTTC	TRBJ2-1	NA	NA	TRBV11-2
CASREVTGDQETQYF	TGTGCCAGCAGGGAAGTAACAGGGGACCAAGAGACCCAGTACTTC	TRBJ2-5	NA	TRBD1	TRBV11-3
CASSLSGEETQYF	TGTGCCAGCAGCTTATCGGGGGAAGAGACCCAGTACTTC	TRBJ2-5	NA	NA	TRBV7-2
CASSQGIRDGYTF	TGTGCCAGCAGCCAAGGAATTCGCGATGGCTACACCTTC	TRBJ1-2	NA	NA	TRBV4-2
CANGQGAEDTQYF	TGTGCCAACGGACAGGGGGCTGAAGATACGCAGTATTTT	TRBJ2-3	NA	TRBD1	TRBV6-5
CASSQDWGPSSPLHF	TGTGCCAGCAGCCAAGATTGGGGCCCAAGTTCACCCCTCCACTTT	TRBJ1-6	NA	NA	TRBV4-2
CASSLRERAFF	TGTGCCAGCAGTTTGAGAGAGAGAGCTTTCTTT	TRBJ1-1	NA	NA	TRBV28
CASSLGLAEETQYF	TGTGCCAGCAGCCTGGGGCTAGCGGAAGAGACCCAGTACTTC	TRBJ2-5	NA	TRBD2	TRBV9
CASKRGTSNQPQHF	TGTGCCAGCAAAAGAGGGACAAGCAATCAGCCCCAGCATTTT	TRBJ1-5	NA	NA	TRBV6-5
CASSETRQGISNQPQHF	TGTGCCAGCAGTGAAACCCGACAGGGAATAAGCAATCAGCCCCAGCATTTT	TRBJ1-5	NA	TRBD1	TRBV6-1
CASSRDFGRMLNTGELFF	TGTGCCAGCAGCCGAGACTTTGGGAGGATGCTAAACACCGGGGAGCTGTTTTTT	TRBJ2-2	NA	NA	TRBV7-8
CASSQGLAGVQFF	TGTGCCAGCAGCCAGGGACTAGCGGGGGTTCAGTTCTTC	TRBJ2-1	NA	TRBD2	TRBV7-8
CAWSRLVGTQYF	TGTGCCTGGAGTCGACTAGTTGGGACCCAGTACTTC	TRBJ2-5	NA	NA	TRBV30
CASSPTSQQIQPQHF	TGTGCCAGCAGCCCAACATCTCAACAGATCCAGCCCCAGCATTTT	TRBJ1-5	NA	NA	TRBV7-2
CASTRRRETGELFF	TGTGCCAGCACTCGTCGGAGGGAAACCGGGGAGCTGTTTTTT	TRBJ2-2	NA	NA	TRBV28
CASASRSSYEQYF	TGTGCATCGGCGAGTCGGAGCTCCTACGAGCAGTACTTC	TRBJ2-7	NA	NA	TRBV19
CASSLSNPPLLYGYTF	TGTGCCAGCAGTTTATCAAATCCCCCCTTGCTATACGGCTACACCTTC	TRBJ1-2	NA	NA	TRBV27
CASSRSSNYGYTF	TGTGCCAGCAGCCGCAGTTCTAACTATGGCTACACCTTC	TRBJ1-2	NA	NA	TRBV6-5
CASSLGGGVREKLFF	TGCGCCAGCAGCTTGGGCGGTGGCGTACGTGAAAAACTGTTTTTT	TRBJ1-4	NA	NA	TRBV5-1
CASSEGTGGMGNQPQHF	TGTGCCAGCAGTGAAGGGACAGGGGGAATGGGCAATCAGCCCCAGCATTTT	TRBJ1-5	NA	TRBD1	TRBV6-1
CASTPMMGQGIRFFYGYTF	TGTGCCAGCACCCCAATGATGGGACAGGGGATCCGATTCTTCTATGGCTACACCTTC	TRBJ1-2	NA	TRBD1	TRBV19
CASSSHGEASPYNEQFF	TGTGCCAGCAGCTCCCACGGGGAGGCGTCCCCCTACAATGAGCAGTTCTTC	TRBJ2-1	NA	NA	TRBV5-6
CASSPRGGANYGYTF	TGTGCCAGCAGCCCAAGGGGAGGAGCTAACTATGGCTACACCTTC	TRBJ1-2	NA	NA	TRBV3-1/TRBV3-2
CASSLAGTGVHEQFF	TGCGCCAGCAGCTTGGCAGGGACAGGGGTGCATGAGCAGTTCTTC	TRBJ2-1	NA	TRBD1	TRBV5-1
CASSQGLAGGLGYNEQFF	TGCGCCAGCAGCCAAGGACTAGCGGGGGGGCTGGGCTACAATGAGCAGTTCTTC	TRBJ2-1	few	TRBD2	TRBV4-1
CASKGQATSTDTQYF	TGTGCCAGCAAGGGGCAGGCGACTAGCACAGATACGCAGTATTTT	TRBJ2-3	NA	NA	TRBV7-9
CSVGKHAQAFF	TGCAGCGTTGGTAAACATGCTCAAGCTTTCTTT	TRBJ1-1	NA	NA	TRBV29-1
CASRDRPRGLVGNTIYF	TGTGCCAGCAGGGATCGCCCAAGGGGGCTGGTCGGAAACACCATATATTTT	TRBJ1-3	NA	TRBD1	TRBV27
CASSLGDRVYEKLFF	TGTGCCAGCAGCTTAGGGGACAGGGTTTATGAAAAACTGTTTTTT	TRBJ1-4	few	TRBD1	TRBV11-2
CASSLIKGPGDEQYF	TGTGCCAGCAGTTTAATCAAGGGGCCCGGCGACGAGCAGTACTTC	TRBJ2-7	NA	NA	TRBV28
CASSDPAGGRNPDTDTQYF	TGTGCCAGCAGTGACCCAGCCGGGGGGCGCAACCCCGACACAGATACGCAGTATTTT	TRBJ2-3	NA	NA	TRBV6-1
CASSSQKGGSGYTF	TGTGCCAGCAGTTCCCAAAAGGGCGGGAGCGGCTACACCTTC	TRBJ1-2	few	NA	TRBV27
CASSRNTLGAQETQYF	TGTGCCAGCAGTAGGAACACACTGGGGGCCCAAGAGACCCAGTACTTC	TRBJ2-5	once	NA	TRBV28
CASSEGSIEQFF	TGCGCCAGCAGCGAGGGTAGTATTGAGCAGTTCTTC	TRBJ2-1	NA	NA	TRBV5-1
CASSLGQNNSPLHF	TGTGCCAGCAGCTTGGGACAGAATAATTCACCCCTCCACTTT	TRBJ1-6	NA	NA	TRBV5-5
CATIDRSNYGYTF	TGCGCCACCATTGACAGAAGTAACTATGGCTACACCTTC	TRBJ1-2	NA	NA	TRBV10-1
CASSSSRERYEQYF	TGTGCCAGCAGCTCCAGTCGGGAGCGCTACGAGCAGTACTTC	TRBJ2-7	NA	NA	TRBV7-2
CASSPYGARKTQYF	TGTGCCAGCAGCCCGTATGGGGCCCGCAAGACCCAGTACTTC	TRBJ2-5	NA	NA	TRBV3-1/TRBV3-2
CASSFPRVGGGELFF	TGTGCCAGCAGTTTCCCCCGGGTAGGAGGCGGGGAGCTGTTTTTT	TRBJ2-2	NA	NA	TRBV27
CAWSRDSYEQYF	TGTGCCTGGAGTCGGGACAGCTACGAGCAGTACTTC	TRBJ2-7	NA	TRBD1	TRBV30
CATIRDRGSPLHF	TGTGCCACCATCCGGGACAGGGGTTCACCCCTCCACTTT	TRBJ1-6	NA	TRBD1	TRBV28
CASRRLTGDNTGELFF	TGCGCCAGCAGACGCCTGACGGGGGACAACACCGGGGAGCTGTTTTTT	TRBJ2-2	once	NA	TRBV10-2
CASSLGQSPNQPQHF	TGCGCCAGCAGCTTGGGACAGAGCCCCAATCAGCCCCAGCATTTT	TRBJ1-5	NA	NA	TRBV5-1
CSVGQGGNQPQHF	TGCAGCGTTGGCCAGGGTGGCAATCAGCCCCAGCATTTT	TRBJ1-5	NA	NA	TRBV29-1
CASSLGVGQTGVSNQPQHF	TGTGCCAGCAGCTTGGGGGTAGGTCAGACAGGGGTTTCCAATCAGCCCCAGCATTTT	TRBJ1-5	few	TRBD1	TRBV5-6
CASSQEGGGRPYEQYF	TGCGCCAGCAGCCAAGAAGGGGGGGGACGTCCCTACGAGCAGTACTTC	TRBJ2-7	NA	NA	TRBV4-1
CASSLVTGGYTEAFF	TGTGCCAGCAGCTTAGTCACAGGGGGCTACACTGAAGCTTTCTTT	TRBJ1-1	NA	TRBD1	TRBV7-2
CASRGTAEKNTEAFF	TGTGCCAGCAGGGGGACAGCGGAGAAGAACACTGAAGCTTTCTTT	TRBJ1-1	NA	TRBD1	TRBV27
CASSPRGGSNYGYTF	TGTGCCAGCAGCCCCCGCGGGGGATCTAACTATGGCTACACCTTC	TRBJ1-2	NA	NA	TRBV7-8